These 23 T cell receptor beta chains came from one sample sequenced in a study of blood T cell repertoires in COVID-19. The table came from immunoSEQ multiplex PCR; TCRdb's copy has only in-frame clones and leaves some out. The table has 85,000 to 130,000 clones, roughly 80% seen once; the top ten hold 4% to 6%. Sequences were obtained from peripheral blood. These receptors were obtained from a man in his 60s with acute or convalescent COVID-19.

V gene TRBV29-1 combines with J gene TRBJ1-2; possible D gene TRBD1, 5 bases. Per germline, CDR1 SQVTM and CDR2 ANQGSEA. V lost 1 base and J 8 bases, leaving 11 bases between the germline ends. The CDR3 has 12 amino acids. CDR3 amino acids: CSVEGQGGGYTF. CDR3 DNA sequence: TGCAGCGTTGAAGGGCAGGGTGGGGGCTACACCTTC. The whole variable domain, filled in from reference TRBV29-1 and TRBJ1-2, reads SAVISQKPSRDICQRGTSLTIQCQVDSQVTMMFWYRQQPGQSLTLIATANQGSEATYESGFVIDKFPISRPNLTFSTLTVSNMSPEDSSIYLCSVEGQGGGYTFGSGTRLTVV.

This clone showed up just a few times. CDR3 bases: TGCGCCAGCAGTACGGACAGGTTGACTAACTATGGCTACACCTTC. This codes for CASSTDRLTNYGYTF. The genes are TRBV5-1 and TRBJ1-2; 7 bases are a match to TRBD1. Germline values: CDR1 SGHRS, CDR2 YFSETQ. This CDR3 is 15 amino acids long. The trim removed 5 bases at V and 0 bases at J, leaving 7 bases unmatched.

In nucleotides, the CDR3 is TGCGCCAGCAGTGCGGGCCTTATAGGGGCTGGAAACACCATATATTTT. Amino acid sequence: CASSAGLIGAGNTIYF. The chain couples TRBV10-1 to TRBJ1-3; weak D call: TRBD1 (5 bases). The germline gives CDR1 WNHNN, CDR2 SYGVQD (reference sequence). This CDR3 is built from 16 residues. V gave up 4 bases and J gave up 2 bases, with 15 bases separating them.

This rearrangement joins TRBV5-1 to TRBJ2-2; TRBD2 matches 10 bases. This CDR3 has 17 residues. V was clipped by 0 bases and J by 3 bases; unmatched bases: 5. In germline, CDR1 is SGHRS, CDR2 YFSETQ. The CDR3 nucleotides read TGCGCCAGCAGCTTGGCAGCGGGGGGGCCGTACACCGGGGAGCTGTTTTTT. Its protein is CASSLAAGGPYTGELFF. Full variable domain (outside the CDR3, taken from reference TRBV5-1 and TRBJ2-2): KAGVTQTPRYLIKTRGQQVTLSCSPISGHRSVSWYQQTPGQGLQFLFEYFSETQRNKGNFPGRFSGRQFSNSRSEMNVSTLELGDSALYLCASSLAAGGPYTGELFFGEGSRLTVL.

This chain joins TRBV11-2 and TRBJ2-3; D is uncertain. Germline V gene sequence: CDR1 SGHAT, CDR2 FQNNGV. V lost 1 base to trimming and J lost 3 bases, with 8 bases between them. There are 14 residues in the CDR3. The CDR3 DNA sequence: TGTGCCAGCAGCTTAGGCCCACAGACAGATACGCAGTATTTT. Its translation is CASSLGPQTDTQYF.

V gene TRBV11-3 combines with J gene TRBJ2-1; D perhaps matches TRBD2 (7 bases). V was trimmed by 2 bases and J by 9 bases, leaving 17 bases between them. Germline V gene data show CDR1 as SGHNT and CDR2 as YENEEA. This CDR3 has 15 amino acids. CDR3 sequence (DNA): TGTGCCAGCAGCTTAATGGGGGCGGGAGAACCTGAGCAGTTCTTC. Translating gives CASSLMGAGEPEQFF.

In DNA, the CDR3 is TGTGCCACCAGCAGGCAAGGACAGGGAAACTATGGCTACACCTTC. It encodes CATSRQGQGNYGYTF. The chain has TRBV15 and TRBJ1-2, with 8 bases that match TRBD1. Germline V gene data show CDR1 as LNHNV and CDR2 as YYDKDF (reference sequence). The CDR3 consists of 15 residues. V shed 3 bases and J 2 bases; nucleotides not matched to a gene: 5.

The gene calls are TRBV13 and TRBJ2-1; TRBD2 agrees at 13 bases. This CDR3 contains 17 residues. From germline, CDR1 is PRHDT and CDR2 FYEKMQ (reference sequence). Trimming removed 1 base from V and 9 bases from J; junction bases left unmatched: 9. CDR3 sequence (DNA): TGTGCCAGCAGCTTAGCCCTACCTTGGACTAGCGGGAGTGAGCAGTTCTTC. Its protein is CASSLALPWTSGSEQFF.

This rearrangement joins TRBV5-1 to TRBJ2-7; 8 bases map to TRBD1. From germline, CDR1 is SGHRS and CDR2 YFSETQ. V trimming: 0 bases; J trimming: 9 bases; junction bases outside the gene matches: 8. CDR3 size: 14 residues. In DNA form, the CDR3 reads TGCGCCAGCAGCTTGGGGGGTGAACAGGGGGGGCAGTACTTC. Translated: CASSLGGEQGGQYF.

This clone showed up just a few times. The V call is TRBV6-4, the J call TRBJ2-3; TRBD2 agrees at 9 bases. The germline V gene has CDR1 MRHNA and CDR2 SNTAGT. The V segment lost 3 bases and the J segment 8 bases; nucleotides outside the gene matches: 6. This CDR3 is 14 amino acids long. CDR3: CASSDSGRGGTQYF. The CDR3 coding sequence is TGTGCCAGCAGTGATAGCGGGAGAGGGGGTACGCAGTATTTT.

The chain is built from TRBV4-2 and TRBJ2-3; 9 bases are shared with TRBD2. J lost 2 bases, V lost 7 bases, and 7 bases had no gene match. This CDR3 contains 15 residues. The germline V gene has CDR1 LGHNA and CDR2 YNFKEQ. CDR3 sequence: CASNQAGGSTDTQYF. CDR3 coding DNA: TGTGCCAGCAATCAAGCGGGAGGCTCCACAGATACGCAGTATTTT.

The chain uses TRBV15 and TRBJ1-5; D is perhaps TRBD1 (5 bases). Germline CDR1 LNHNV, CDR2 YYDKDF (reference sequence). The CDR3 sequence is 14 residues long. V lost 0 bases, J lost 6 bases, and 9 bases lay in between. The DNA for the CDR3 is TGTGCCACCAGCAGAGATCGGCAGGGTCAGCCCCAGCATTTT. It encodes CATSRDRQGQPQHF.

This clone was observed once. This chain joins TRBV2 and TRBJ1-3, with 7 bases that match TRBD1. The CDR3 has 15 residues. Germline V CDR1 and CDR2: SNHLY, FYNNEI. J lost 0 bases, V lost 4 bases, and 3 bases had no gene match. The CDR3 DNA sequence: TGTGCCAGCAGTGGGACAGGATACTCTGGAAACACCATATATTTT. Translation: CASSGTGYSGNTIYF.

This clone showed up just a few times. The chain uses TRBV27 and TRBJ1-1; TRBD1 agrees at 7 bases. V lost 3 bases to trimming and J lost 6 bases; unmatched junction nucleotides: 10. Per the germline V gene, CDR1 is MNHEY and CDR2 is SMNVEV (reference sequence). This CDR3 comprises 15 residues. CDR3 in amino acids: CASSLWGQYGAEAFF. DNA of the CDR3: TGTGCCAGCAGTTTGTGGGGACAGTATGGCGCTGAAGCTTTCTTT.

This clone came up once. This chain connects TRBV30 to TRBJ1-5; the D gene is possibly TRBD1 (5 bases). In germline, CDR1 is GTSNPN, CDR2 SVGIG (reference sequence). With 1 base removed from V and 7 bases from J, the gap between germline ends came to 11 bases. This CDR3 spans 13 amino acids. CDR3 region: CAWSARDGQPQHF. CDR3 nucleotide sequence: TGTGCCTGGAGTGCCAGGGATGGGCAGCCCCAGCATTTT. Supplemented by reference TRBV30 and TRBJ1-5, the full variable domain reads SQTIHQWPATLVQPVGSPLSLECTVEGTSNPNLYWYRQAAGRGLQLLFYSVGIGQISSEVPQNLSASRPQDRQFILSSKKLLLSDSGFYLCAWSARDGQPQHFGDGTRLSIL.

This chain joins TRBV10-3 and TRBJ2-1; TRBD1 might be the D (5 bases). This CDR3 has 19 amino acids. V was cut by 2 bases and J by 5 bases, with 25 bases left in between. Germline CDR1 and CDR2: ENHRY and SYGVKD. In DNA form, the CDR3 reads TGTGCCATCAGTGAGCCTGAAACTGCACGGCAGGGTGGCGACAATGAGCAGTTCTTC. Amino acid sequence: CAISEPETARQGGDNEQFF.

This rearrangement joins TRBV12-3 or TRBV12-4 to TRBJ1-2; 7 nucleotides agree with TRBD1. Germline trimming cut 6 bases from V and 4 bases from J; bases unmatched to any gene: 5. This CDR3 contains 13 residues. CDR3 amino acids: CASRPWDSYGYTF. CDR3 DNA: TGTGCCAGCAGACCATGGGACAGCTATGGCTACACCTTC.

This chain links TRBV13 with TRBJ1-6, with TRBD1 matching over 7 bases. From germline, CDR1 is PRHDT and CDR2 FYEKMQ (reference sequence). V gave up 5 bases and J gave up 1 base; unmatched junction bases: 5. The CDR3 totals 16 residues. CDR3 amino acids: CASSRGGQSYNSPLHF. The CDR3 DNA reads TGTGCCAGCAGCCGAGGGGGCCAGTCCTATAATTCACCCCTCCACTTT.

The CDR3 loop reads CASILDQGFSNQPQHF. DNA for the CDR3: TGTGCCAGCATCCTCGACCAGGGTTTTAGCAATCAGCCCCAGCATTTT. V usage is TRBV28 and J usage is TRBJ1-5, with a tentative D call TRBD1 (5 bases). CDR1 and CDR2 from the germline V gene are MDHEN and SYDVKM. V dropped 7 bases and J dropped 0 bases, with 16 bases sitting between them. The length of the CDR3 is 16 residues.

This clone was counted a single time. V and J are TRBV12-1 and TRBJ2-1; TRBD2 is the table's D call and was not checked against the DNA. TRBV12-1 is annotated as a pseudogene. The CDR3 runs 16 residues. CDR3 sequence (DNA): TGTGCCAGCAGCTTTGGGTACCTCACTGCCTACAATGAGCAGTTCTTC. This gives the protein CASSFGYLTAYNEQFF.

The V call is TRBV28, the J call TRBJ2-1, with 10 bases lining up with TRBD1. The CDR3 is made up of 21 amino acids. The V gene's germline CDR1 is MDHEN and CDR2 SYDVKM. The ends lost 5 bases at V and 5 bases at J; junction bases unmatched: 24. CDR3 sequence (DNA): TGTGCCAGCAGTGACCCAGGACAGGGGGGGATATTCGGGAGTCAGGACAATGAGCAGTTCTTC. Its protein product is CASSDPGQGGIFGSQDNEQFF.

The chain recombines TRBV4-2 with TRBJ1-2; D is perhaps TRBD1 (5 bases). The V gene lost 0 bases and the J gene lost 2 bases, with 10 bases spanning the gap. CDR3 length equals 15 residues. Germline lookup yields CDR1 LGHNA and CDR2 YNFKEQ. CDR3 loop: CASSQDSTVNYGYTF. In nucleotides, the CDR3 is TGTGCCAGCAGCCAAGATTCGACAGTCAACTATGGCTACACCTTC.

The chain links TRBV2 to TRBJ2-3, with D unclear. Germline loops: CDR1 SNHLY, CDR2 FYNNEI. With 1 base removed from V and 0 bases from J, the gap between germline ends came to 8 bases. This CDR3 contains 15 residues. CDR3 sequence (DNA): TGTGCCAGCAGTGAAGGAGCGACTAGCACAGATACGCAGTATTTT. Its translation is CASSEGATSTDTQYF.